A single sample gave rise to the 4 T cell receptor beta chains below, sequenced in a study of blood T cell repertoires in COVID-19. Data came from immunoSEQ multiplex PCR; TCRdb stores just in-frame clones and leaves some out. The data show around 100,000 clones, about 90% seen once. The sequenced sample consisted of peripheral blood. These receptors all come from a woman aged 55-69 years with acute or convalescent COVID-19.

The CDR3 bases are TGTGCCAGCAGCCCGGACACCTATGGCTACACCTTC. Encoded protein: CASSPDTYGYTF. The rearrangement links TRBV5-4 to TRBJ1-2, with D maybe TRBD1 (5 bases). CDR1 and CDR2 (germline): SGHNT, YYREEE (reference sequence). This CDR3 has 12 amino acids. V was trimmed by 4 bases and J by 4 bases, leaving 8 bases between them.

J is TRBJ2-5 and V is TRBV7-3; D is perhaps TRBD2 (6 bases). CDR3 length: 14 residues. Germline CDR1 and CDR2: SGHTA and FQGTGA. The ends were cut back, 5 bases at V and 9 bases at J, with 19 bases in the middle. The CDR3 spells CASSRARDFSAQYF. CDR3 sequence (DNA): TGTGCCAGCAGCCGTGCCCGGGACTTCTCAGCCCAGTACTTC.

This clone was observed once. This chain joins TRBV5-4 and TRBJ2-1; 8 bases are a match to TRBD2. The length of the CDR3 is 15 residues. V dropped 2 bases and J dropped 5; count of bases not matched to a gene: 6. The germline gives CDR1 SGHNT, CDR2 YYREEE (reference sequence). The CDR3 protein is CASSLKREFNNEQFF. In nucleotides, the CDR3 is TGTGCCAGCAGCTTAAAGCGGGAGTTCAACAATGAGCAGTTCTTC.

The chain combines TRBV6-5 with TRBJ2-2; unclear D gene. Germline CDR1 reads MNHEY; CDR2 reads SVGAGI. Trimming removed 0 bases at V and 6 bases at J, with 14 bases between. This CDR3 is 16 amino acids long. The CDR3 DNA reads TGTGCCAGCAGTTACTCGGGTAGCCCCGGTGCCGGGGAGCTGTTTTTT. Amino acids: CASSYSGSPGAGELFF.